The rows below give T cell receptor beta chains drawn from one sample of a study of cytomegalovirus exposure and HLA in healthy donors. Libraries were prepared by immunoSEQ multiplex PCR; TCRdb keeps only in-frame clonotypes and omits some of them. The sample has approximately 110,000 clones, and its top ten clones hold roughly 0.94%. The sequenced sample was PBMCs. The receptors here all came from a man aged 18 to 35 in good health and CMV-seronegative. The CDR3 runs from the conserved cysteine through the conserved F or W. The D gene is left open where the match is weak.

D,J,V,DNA,CDR3
TRBD1,TRBJ2-7,TRBV15,TGTGCCACCAGCGGCCCGGACAGGGTTGGGCTCTACTACGAGCAGTACTTC,CATSGPDRVGLYYEQYF
TRBD1,TRBJ2-1,TRBV13,TGTGCCAGCAGCTTAGGATCACAGGGGGCGATTCTCTACAATGAGCAGTTCTTC,CASSLGSQGAILYNEQFF
NA,TRBJ2-1,TRBV29-1,TGCAGCGTTTTTTCAGGGGCGCAAGATGAGCAGTTCTTC,CSVFSGAQDEQFF
TRBD1,TRBJ1-6,TRBV19,TGTGCCAGTAGTCTGGGACAGCCCCGAGAGGGTTCACCCCTCCACTTT,CASSLGQPREGSPLHF
NA,TRBJ1-6,TRBV5-1,TGCGCCAGCAGCTTGGAAGCCAGGGATGTTTCACCCCTCCACTTT,CASSLEARDVSPLHF
TRBD1,TRBJ1-5,TRBV6-6,TGTGCCAGCAGTTGGGACAGGGGGCCACAGCCCCAGCATTTT,CASSWDRGPQPQHF
TRBD1,TRBJ2-7,TRBV30,TGTGCCTGGAGTGGGGACAGGGGTGGGAGAGCGGGCTTC,CAWSGDRGGRAGF
NA,TRBJ2-1,TRBV5-1,TGCGCCAGCAGCTTGGTTCGCAATGAGCAGTTCTTC,CASSLVRNEQFF
NA,TRBJ2-2,TRBV29-1,TGCAGCGTTTTAGGCCAGGGGCAGACCGGGGAGCTGTTCTTT,CSVLGQGQTGELFF
NA,TRBJ1-2,TRBV4-1,TGCGCCAGCAGCCAGGGGCAGGTCTATGGCTACACCTTC,CASSQGQVYGYTF
NA,TRBJ2-3,TRBV19,TGTGCCAGTAGTATCCTGTCGGGAGCCTACACAGATACGCAGTATTTT,CASSILSGAYTDTQYF
NA,TRBJ1-1,TRBV23-1,TGCGCCAGTATAAGAGGTGTGGCTTTCTTT,CASIRGVAFF
NA,TRBJ1-2,TRBV6-5,TGTGCCAGCAACCGGGTCCGGGGAGCCTATGGCTACACCTTC,CASNRVRGAYGYTF
TRBD2,TRBJ2-1,TRBV7-2,TGTGCCAGCAGCTACTGGACTAGCGGGAGGGCCGATGTGTACAATGAGCAGTTCTTC,CASSYWTSGRADVYNEQFF
NA,TRBJ1-2,TRBV19,TGTGCCAGTACCTTTTTGGGGCCGAACTATGGCTACACCTTC,CASTFLGPNYGYTF
NA,TRBJ1-3,TRBV9,TGTGCCAGCAGCGTAGTAGGGGGTTTGGGGAACACCATATATTTT,CASSVVGGLGNTIYF
NA,TRBJ1-2,TRBV29-1,TGCAGCGTTGCGGGTAGTGTGAGAGACGGGGACTCCTATGGCTACACCTTC,CSVAGSVRDGDSYGYTF
NA,TRBJ1-3,TRBV7-8,TGTGCCAGCAGCTTAGGAACAGGGAACGCTGGAAACACCATATATTTT,CASSLGTGNAGNTIYF
NA,TRBJ1-1,TRBV27,TGTGCCAGCAGCCTGGGGGCAGGGAAGGATTTCTTT,CASSLGAGKDFF
TRBD1,TRBJ2-7,TRBV5-1,TGCGCCAGCAGCTTGGGGGACAGCACACTTTACGAGCAGTACTTC,CASSLGDSTLYEQYF
NA,TRBJ2-1,TRBV9,TGTGCCAGCAGCCTTAGTCCGGGAGACGCTGAGCAGTTCTTC,CASSLSPGDAEQFF
NA,TRBJ2-7,TRBV15,TGTGCCACCAGCAGGGCTAGCGCCGGGACCTCCTACGAGCAGTACTTC,CATSRASAGTSYEQYF
TRBD1,TRBJ2-2,TRBV29-1,TGCAGCGTTGAAGGACAGGGGGACACCGGGGAGCTGTTTTTT,CSVEGQGDTGELFF
NA,TRBJ2-1,TRBV7-8,TGTGCCAGCAGCGCGGTTGAGGCCAGCTCCTACAATGAGCAGTTCTTC,CASSAVEASSYNEQFF
NA,TRBJ1-2,TRBV2,TGTGCCAGCAGTGATTATGTCGTTGGCTACACCTTC,CASSDYVVGYTF
NA,TRBJ1-1,TRBV5-4,TGTGCCAGCAGCTCCGGGAGTTGGGCAACTGAAGCTTTCTTT,CASSSGSWATEAFF
NA,TRBJ2-2,TRBV7-6,TGTGCCAGCAACTTAGTAATAAGGACAGCCAACACCGGGGAGCTGTTTTTT,CASNLVIRTANTGELFF
NA,TRBJ1-4,TRBV30,TGTGCCTGGAGTGCTACCGGTACAGTAAATGAAAAACTGTTTTTT,CAWSATGTVNEKLFF
NA,TRBJ2-1,TRBV30,TGTGCCTGGAGCGCCGACCATACGAGGAATGAGCAGTTCTTC,CAWSADHTRNEQFF
TRBD1,TRBJ1-5,TRBV25-1,TGTGCCAGCAGGGCTCCGGGACAGAATACGCCCCAGCATTTT,CASRAPGQNTPQHF
TRBD2,TRBJ2-5,TRBV5-1,TGCGCCAGCAGCACGGGACTAGCGGGAGTAGAGACCCAGTACTTC,CASSTGLAGVETQYF
NA,TRBJ1-5,TRBV5-1,TGCGCCAGCAGCTTGGGGTCGGGGGGAAGCAATCAGCCCCAGCATTTT,CASSLGSGGSNQPQHF
TRBD2,TRBJ2-3,TRBV5-4,TGTGCCAGCAGCTCGGGACTAGCGGGGGTCGATAGGGATTTT,CASSSGLAGVDRDF
TRBD2,TRBJ2-1,TRBV10-3,TGTGCCACCGCAGCGGGAGGGTACAATGAGCAGTTCTTC,CATAAGGYNEQFF
TRBD1,TRBJ1-5,TRBV27,TGTGCCAGCAGTCGCGACAGGGCGAGCAATCAGCCCCAGCATTTT,CASSRDRASNQPQHF
NA,TRBJ1-2,TRBV25-1,TGTGCCAGCAGTGAATTTAGCTTTGGAAGTTATGGCTACACCTTC,CASSEFSFGSYGYTF
TRBD1,TRBJ1-5,TRBV19,TGTGCCAGTAGTGCCCGGGACAGCTTATATAGCAATCAGCCCCAGCATTTT,CASSARDSLYSNQPQHF
TRBD1,TRBJ1-1,TRBV19,TGTGCCAGTACCAAACGCGGGCAGGGGGCGATGAACACTGAAGCTTTCTTT,CASTKRGQGAMNTEAFF
NA,TRBJ2-7,TRBV10-3,TGTGCCATCAGTGAGGCGGCGGGGACCCGGGGCGAGCAGTACTTC,CAISEAAGTRGEQYF
TRBD1,TRBJ1-1,TRBV19,TGTGCCAGTAATAGAGACAGGGGGAACACTGAAGCTTTCTTT,CASNRDRGNTEAFF
TRBD1,TRBJ1-2,TRBV5-6,TGTGCCAGCAGTCAAGGGGGCGCGAACTATGGCTACACCTTC,CASSQGGANYGYTF
NA,TRBJ2-7,TRBV7-9,TGTGCCAGCAGCCCACAACCAGGGAGGAGGACCTACGAGCAGTACTTC,CASSPQPGRRTYEQYF
NA,TRBJ2-2,TRBV6-1,TGTGCCAGCAGTGATTATAGGCAGGGGAAGACCGGGGAGCTGTTTTTT,CASSDYRQGKTGELFF
TRBD1,TRBJ1-1,TRBV18,TGTGCCAGCTCGCCTGGGACAGGGGCTCCGAACACTGAAGCTTTCTTT,CASSPGTGAPNTEAFF
TRBD2,TRBJ2-1,TRBV12-5,TGTGCTAGTGGTTTAAGCGGGGGGGTGAATGAGCAGTTCTTC,CASGLSGGVNEQFF
TRBD2,TRBJ2-1,TRBV2,TGTGCCAGCCTAACCGGGACTAGCGGCTACAATGAGCAGTTCTTC,CASLTGTSGYNEQFF
NA,TRBJ1-1,TRBV5-6,TGTGCCAGCAGTCTGAGTAACACTGAAGCTTTCTTT,CASSLSNTEAFF
NA,TRBJ2-1,TRBV9,TGTGCCAGCAGCTTCGAGGGTGGGAAGTTGTTCTTC,CASSFEGGKLFF
NA,TRBJ2-6,TRBV7-2,TGTGCCAGCAGCTTTACAGGGATATCTGGGGCCAACGTCCTGACTTTC,CASSFTGISGANVLTF
TRBD1,TRBJ2-1,TRBV5-1,TGCGCCAGCAGCTATACACAGGGGAGTGGGTACAATGAGCAGTTCTTC,CASSYTQGSGYNEQFF
NA,TRBJ2-3,TRBV6-6,TGTGCCAGCAGCCTTCCCACAGATACGCAGTATTTT,CASSLPTDTQYF
NA,TRBJ1-2,TRBV13,TGTGCCAGCAGCTTAGGGTCAGGGCCGGGCTATGGCTACACCTTC,CASSLGSGPGYGYTF
NA,TRBJ1-2,TRBV2,TGTGCCAGCAATATCATGGAGTATGGCTACACCTTC,CASNIMEYGYTF
NA,TRBJ2-7,TRBV28,TGTGCCAGCCAACAAGGCAGGGGCGGATTTTACGAGCAGTACTTC,CASQQGRGGFYEQYF
NA,TRBJ1-1,TRBV19,TGTGCCAGTAGTACTCGTGTTGGCAGGGGCCACACTGAAGCTTTCTTT,CASSTRVGRGHTEAFF